The clone carrying this TCR beta chain has just a few counts. V was clipped by 8 bases and J by 10 bases, with 21 bases between them. The CDR3 totals 15 residues. CDR1 is MNHEY, CDR2 SMNVEV, per germline (reference sequence). Unique molecular identifiers were used in preparing the TCRbeta library. TCRdb fed the PCR reads into MiXCR, producing one record per CDR3 protein. The sample holds roughly 500,000 distinct CDR3 sequences, about 18% seen once. This sample was included in a study of T-cell reconstitution after alpha-beta-depleted transplantation in children. The rearrangement joins TRBV27 to TRBJ1-6, with a tentative D call TRBD1 (6 bases). The source of this sequence is a human donor who donated a stem cell graft to a child with acute lymphoblastic leukemia. Sequencing used PBMCs from the stem cell graft donor, obtained from the stem cell graft. CDR3: CASSYSTGYGSPLHF. As DNA, the CDR3 is TGTGCCAGCTCCTACTCGACAGGCTACGGATCACCCCTCCACTTT.